Below, one T cell receptor (beta chain) is given with its context. Its antigen is not identified. The ends were cut back, 1 base at V and 1 base at J, with 11 bases in the middle. Germline V lookup: CDR1 SGHRS, CDR2 YFSETQ. The CDR3 covers 15 residues. The method was immunoSEQ multiplex PCR; TCRdb's version includes in-frame clones alone and lacks a portion of them. The sample includes tens of thousands of clones, about 91% of them seen just once. This record comes from a study of T cell responses to AZD1222 COVID-19 vaccine. General study findings and limits: Repertoire sampling was restricted to post-peak T cell response timepoints. Of spike-specific TCRs, nearly half reportedly target regions left unmutated in variants. Donors were chiefly white British, with a greater number of females, and clonal diversity was perhaps underestimated.

This TCR was recovered from an adult in good health. The chain uses TRBV5-1 and TRBJ1-1; D unresolved. This sample comprised peripheral blood, obtained on day 0 of AZD1222 vaccination. The CDR3 nucleotides are TGCGCCAGCAGCTTGTCTCGCCAGGCGAACACTGAAGCTTTCTTT. This gives the protein CASSLSRQANTEAFF.